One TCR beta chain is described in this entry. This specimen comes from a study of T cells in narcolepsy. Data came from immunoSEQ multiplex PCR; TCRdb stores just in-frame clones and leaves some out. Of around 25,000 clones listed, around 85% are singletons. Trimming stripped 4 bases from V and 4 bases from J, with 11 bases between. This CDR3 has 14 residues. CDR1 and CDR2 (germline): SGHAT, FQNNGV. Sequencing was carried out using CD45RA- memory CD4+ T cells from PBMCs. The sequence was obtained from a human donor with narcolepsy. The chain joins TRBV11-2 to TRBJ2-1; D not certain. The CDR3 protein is CASSSYGQYNEQFF. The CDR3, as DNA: TGTGCCAGCAGCTCCTACGGCCAGTACAATGAGCAGTTCTTC.